This T cell receptor beta chain was recovered during a study of OX40 agonist ivuxolimab in advanced cancers. Study results and caveats: Average numbers of expanded clones were greater in CD8+ T cells than in CD4+.

This CDR3 is built from 15 residues. CDR1 and CDR2 (germline): MNHNS, SASEGT. V was pared by 6 bases and J by 4 bases, with 11 bases of the junction left unmatched. Generated by immunoSEQ multiplex PCR, the TCRdb table keeps only in-frame clones and is missing some. Of 45,000 to 55,000 clones listed, 85% were seen once; the top ten hold 9% to 10%. Blood got drawn at baseline, again on cycle 4 day 1, and then on cycle 7 day 1. This clone was seen once. Its antigen is still unknown. The chain links TRBV6-1 to TRBJ1-2; 7 bases fit TRBD1. The material sequenced was CD4+ or CD8+ T cells sorted from blood, taken in a trial of the OX40 agonist ivuxolimab. The sequence was collected from an adult with an advanced solid tumor such as melanoma, head and neck, liver or kidney cancer. In DNA, the CDR3 is TGTGCCAGCAGGGAACAGGGGACCTCACCCTATGGCTACACCTTC. It is translated as CASREQGTSPYGYTF.